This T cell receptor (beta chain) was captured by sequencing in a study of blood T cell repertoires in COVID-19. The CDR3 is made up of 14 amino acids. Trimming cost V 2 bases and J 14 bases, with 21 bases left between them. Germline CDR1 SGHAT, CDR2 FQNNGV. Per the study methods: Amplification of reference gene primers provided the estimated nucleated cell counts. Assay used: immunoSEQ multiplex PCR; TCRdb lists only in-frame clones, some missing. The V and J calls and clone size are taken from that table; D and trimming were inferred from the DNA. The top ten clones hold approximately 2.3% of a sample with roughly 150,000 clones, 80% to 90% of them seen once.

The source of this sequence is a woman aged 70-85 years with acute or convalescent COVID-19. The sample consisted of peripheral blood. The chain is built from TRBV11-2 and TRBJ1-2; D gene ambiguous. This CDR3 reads CASSLNPGTPLMTF. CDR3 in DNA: TGTGCCAGCAGCTTAAACCCAGGAACCCCCCTTATGACCTTC.